This record looks at one TCR beta chain sequence and its context. Its binding antigen is unknown. No base quality information exists; no much larger clone differs at one position. There are 12 amino acids in the CDR3, from cysteine to phenylalanine inclusive. The sequence is cut down to CDR3 DNA, 36 bases in frame from base 1. The V end gives up 2 bases and the J end 10 bases, leaving 3 bases in the junction not matched to a gene. Sequencing used an Illumina HiSeq 2500. Quantitative 5'-RACE with molecular barcodes was the method used to prepare the TCR beta libraries. For the original study's pipeline: To identify disease-linked TCR variants, a new computational method was used, one built on a probabilistic model of VDJ rearrangement. In TCRdb, the public reads were trimmed at Q25 with fastp and aligned with MiXCR, with productive beta chains retained. Identical CDR3 protein sequences are pooled into one entry, listed with their most common genes and DNA. It is TCRdb's table, rather than the study itself, that gives the V and J calls and clone size. For this sample the table gives 700,000 or so distinct CDR3 sequences, of which about 20% were detected only once. Around 19% of the sample rests with the top ten.

The data were obtained in a study of CD8 T cells in ankylosing spondylitis (dated by TCRdb to 2015 to 2018). With regard to the full study: To find TCR variants linked to disease, the study profiled T cell receptor beta repertoires in ankylosing spondylitis patients and healthy donors. The full study cohort comprised around 25 ankylosing spondylitis patients and 85 to 120 healthy donors. Peripheral blood was sampled, and synovial fluid was additionally collected from ankylosing spondylitis patients.

The study at large found these results: The disease-linked clones were reported as significantly enriched in matched synovial fluid samples from ankylosing spondylitis patients. A TCR beta motif of several highly homologous amino acid variants appeared characteristic of blood from ankylosing spondylitis patients. In peripheral blood, the disease-linked clones were found at relatively low frequencies and had a CD8+ phenotype. Some motif variants were previously reported in synovial fluid and blood of reactive arthritis patients, suggesting common disease-initiation mechanisms.

The chain was built from TRBV12-3 or TRBV12-4 and TRBJ1-1; 8 central nucleotides agree with TRBD1. The sequencing sample was made of blood, either unsorted or a sorted T cell fraction (not recorded which). The source of this sequence is a male donor with ankylosing spondylitis. Here is the DNA: TGTGCCAGCAGTTTACAGGGGGCCGGAGCTTTCTTT. Its protein is CASSLQGAGAFF.